These 9 T cell receptor beta chains came from one sample sequenced in a study of neoadjuvant nivolumab and ipilimumab in lung cancer. The method was immunoSEQ multiplex PCR; TCRdb's version includes in-frame clones alone and lacks a portion of them. Of roughly 30,000 clones listed, around nine tenths are singletons. The specimen was peripheral blood, collected after neoadjuvant nivolumab, alone or with ipilimumab, at or shortly before surgery. The receptors were sampled from an adult with non-small cell lung cancer.

The chain recombines TRBV2 with TRBJ1-2; D is unresolved. The CDR3 runs to 13 residues. Per the germline V gene, CDR1 is SNHLY and CDR2 is FYNNEI. V was cut by 2 bases and J by 5 bases, with 9 bases left in between. The CDR3 nucleotides read TGTGCCAGCAGTGAAAGGGCCACGTATGGCTACACCTTC. As protein: CASSERATYGYTF.

CDR3 in amino acids: CASSAGTGLLNEQFF. For the CDR3, the DNA is TGCGCCAGCAGCGCCGGGACAGGGCTTCTCAATGAGCAGTTCTTC. The rearrangement joins TRBV5-1 to TRBJ2-1; 9 bases agree with TRBD1. Losses at the gene ends were 4 bases for V and 6 bases for J; bases not matched to a gene: 8. The CDR3 totals 15 residues. Germline V lookup: CDR1 SGHRS, CDR2 YFSETQ. The complete variable domain, with remaining parts taken from reference TRBV5-1 and TRBJ2-1, reads KAGVTQTPRYLIKTRGQQVTLSCSPISGHRSVSWYQQTPGQGLQFLFEYFSETQRNKGNFPGRFSGRQFSNSRSEMNVSTLELGDSALYLCASSAGTGLLNEQFFGPGTRLTVL.

The chain carries TRBV5-4 and TRBJ1-1; D might be TRBD1 (5 bases). The length of the CDR3 is 13 residues. The V end was cut by 5 bases, the J end by 4 bases, with 12 bases between. CDR1 and CDR2 (germline): SGHNT, YYREEE (reference sequence). The CDR3 sequence is CASSGLGVTEAFF. In DNA, the CDR3 is TGTGCCAGCAGTGGTTTGGGGGTCACTGAAGCTTTCTTT.

This clone has just one count. The CDR3 is CASSPPLNRGKTEAFF. In nucleotides, the CDR3 is TGTGCCAGCTCACCACCGCTTAACAGGGGAAAAACTGAAGCTTTCTTT. V is TRBV18 and J is TRBJ1-1, with 7 bases matching TRBD1. Germline V gene sequence: CDR1 KGHSH, CDR2 LQKENI. The CDR3 consists of 16 residues. V was pared by 0 bases and J by 5 bases, with 9 bases of the junction left unmatched.

This clone is labeled medium-sized (0.01 to 0.1%). J is TRBJ2-7 and V is TRBV19; D uncertain. Trimming stripped 3 bases from V and 0 bases from J, with 9 bases between. Germline V gene data show CDR1 as LNHDA and CDR2 as SQIVND (reference sequence). This CDR3 region has 14 residues. CDR3 in DNA: TGTGCCAGTAGTATCCGGGCGAGCTCCTACGAGCAGTACTTC. Translation: CASSIRASSYEQYF.

The chain recombines TRBV7-9 with TRBJ1-1; D is perhaps TRBD1 (5 bases). The CDR3 consists of 14 residues. The V gene lost 3 bases and the J gene lost 2 bases, with 10 bases spanning the gap. CDR1 is SEHNR, CDR2 FQNEAQ, per germline (reference sequence). CDR3 nucleotides: TGTGCCAGCAGCTTCGGGGGATTAAACACTGAAGCTTTCTTT. This codes for CASSFGGLNTEAFF.

The J gene is TRBJ2-2, the V gene TRBV5-1; perhaps TRBD2 as D (5 bases). The V gene's germline CDR1 is SGHRS and CDR2 YFSETQ. The V end was cut by 2 bases, the J end by 4 bases, with 15 bases between. CDR3 length equals 16 residues. The CDR3 is CASSFNWERGTGELFF. In DNA form, the CDR3 reads TGCGCCAGCAGCTTTAATTGGGAGCGAGGCACCGGGGAGCTGTTTTTT.

J is TRBJ1-6 and V is TRBV18; 8 bases agree with TRBD1. This CDR3 is 17 amino acids long. J was trimmed by 6 bases and V by 2 bases; bases with no gene match: 9. The germline gives CDR1 KGHSH, CDR2 LQKENI. The CDR3 protein is CASSPGQGAWGNSPLHF. CDR3 bases: TGTGCCAGCTCACCAGGTCAGGGGGCCTGGGGTAATTCACCCCTCCACTTT.

The chain links TRBV4-1 to TRBJ2-1, with D uncertain. Germline loops: CDR1 MGHRA, CDR2 YSYEKL. V lost 1 base to trimming and J lost 0 bases, with 10 bases between them. This CDR3 is built from 16 residues. The CDR3 loop is CASSQVEYRSYNEQFF. In DNA form, the CDR3 reads TGCGCCAGCAGCCAAGTGGAATACCGCTCCTACAATGAGCAGTTCTTC.